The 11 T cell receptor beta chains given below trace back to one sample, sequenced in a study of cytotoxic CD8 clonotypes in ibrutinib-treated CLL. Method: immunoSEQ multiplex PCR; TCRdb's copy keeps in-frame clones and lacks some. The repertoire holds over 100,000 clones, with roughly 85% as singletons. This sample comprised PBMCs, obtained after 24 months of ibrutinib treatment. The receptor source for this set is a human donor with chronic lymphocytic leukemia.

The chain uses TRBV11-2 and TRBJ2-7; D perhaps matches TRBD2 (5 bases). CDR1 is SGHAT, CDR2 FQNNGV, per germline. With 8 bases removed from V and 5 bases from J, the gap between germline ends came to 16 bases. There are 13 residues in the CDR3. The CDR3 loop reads CASGRRGFNEQYF. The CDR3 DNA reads TGTGCCAGCGGCCGTAGAGGGTTCAACGAGCAGTACTTC.

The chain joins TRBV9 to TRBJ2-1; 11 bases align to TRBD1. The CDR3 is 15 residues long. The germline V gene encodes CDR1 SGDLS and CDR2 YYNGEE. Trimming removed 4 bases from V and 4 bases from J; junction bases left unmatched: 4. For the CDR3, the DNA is TGTGCCAGCAGCAAGGGACAGGGGGTATACAATGAGCAGTTCTTC. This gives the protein CASSKGQGVYNEQFF.

CDR3 sequence reads: CASRQAGTGGYGYTF. The CDR3 DNA reads TGTGCCAGCAGACAAGCGGGGACAGGCGGCTATGGCTACACCTTC. The V gene is TRBV7-9, the J gene TRBJ1-2; 8 positions agree with TRBD1. Germline assignment: CDR1 SEHNR and CDR2 FQNEAQ (reference sequence). Trimming took 6 bases from V and 4 from J; bases not matched to a gene: 10. The CDR3 loop spans 15 amino acids.

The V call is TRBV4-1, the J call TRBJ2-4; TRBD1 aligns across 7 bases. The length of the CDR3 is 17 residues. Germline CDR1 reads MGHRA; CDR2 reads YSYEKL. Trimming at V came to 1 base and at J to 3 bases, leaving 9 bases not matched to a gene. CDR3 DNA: TGCGCCAGCAGCCAAGGGTGGGACAGAGGGGGCAAAAACATTCAGTACTTC. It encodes CASSQGWDRGGKNIQYF.

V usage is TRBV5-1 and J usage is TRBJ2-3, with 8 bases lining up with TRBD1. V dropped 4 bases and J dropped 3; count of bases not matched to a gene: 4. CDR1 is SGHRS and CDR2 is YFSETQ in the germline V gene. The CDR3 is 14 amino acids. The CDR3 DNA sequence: TGCGCCAGCAGCGCCGGGACAGGAACAGATACGCAGTATTTT. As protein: CASSAGTGTDTQYF.

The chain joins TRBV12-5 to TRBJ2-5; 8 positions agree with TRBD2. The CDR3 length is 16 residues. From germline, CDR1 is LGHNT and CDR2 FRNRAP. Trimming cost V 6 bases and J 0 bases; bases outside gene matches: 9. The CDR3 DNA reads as TGTGCTAGTGGCCTCGGGGTTAGCGGGGACCAAGAGACCCAGTACTTC. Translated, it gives CASGLGVSGDQETQYF. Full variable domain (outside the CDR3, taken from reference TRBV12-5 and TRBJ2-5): DARVTQTPRHKVTEMGQEVTMRCQPILGHNTVFWYRQTMMQGLELLAYFRNRAPLDDSGMPKDRFSAEMPDATLATLKIQPSEPRDSAVYFCASGLGVSGDQETQYFGPGTRLLVL.

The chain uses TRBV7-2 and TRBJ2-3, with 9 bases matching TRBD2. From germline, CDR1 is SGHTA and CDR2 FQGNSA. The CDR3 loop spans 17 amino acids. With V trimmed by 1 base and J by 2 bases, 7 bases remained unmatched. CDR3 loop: CASSLEGTSYYTDTQYF. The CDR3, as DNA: TGTGCCAGCAGCTTAGAAGGGACTAGCTATTACACAGATACGCAGTATTTT.

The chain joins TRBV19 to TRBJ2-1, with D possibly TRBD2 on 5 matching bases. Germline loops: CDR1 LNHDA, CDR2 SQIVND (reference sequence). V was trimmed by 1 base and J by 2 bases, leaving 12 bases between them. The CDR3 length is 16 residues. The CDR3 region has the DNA TGTGCCAGTAGTATAGCGGCGGGTCTCACCTACAATGAGCAGTTCTTC. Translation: CASSIAAGLTYNEQFF. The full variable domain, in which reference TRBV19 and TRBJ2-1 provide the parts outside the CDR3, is DGGITQSPKYLFRKEGQNVTLSCEQNLNHDAMYWYRQDPGQGLRLIYYSQIVNDFQKGDIAEGYSVSREKKESFPLTVTSAQKNPTAFYLCASSIAAGLTYNEQFFGPGTRLTVL.

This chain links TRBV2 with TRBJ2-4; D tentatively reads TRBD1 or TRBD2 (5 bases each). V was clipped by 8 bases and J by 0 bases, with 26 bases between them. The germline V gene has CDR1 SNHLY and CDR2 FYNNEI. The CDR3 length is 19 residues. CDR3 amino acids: CASGVSFGTEDLAKNIQYF. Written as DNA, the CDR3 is TGTGCCAGCGGAGTGAGTTTTGGGACCGAAGACCTAGCCAAAAACATTCAGTACTTC.

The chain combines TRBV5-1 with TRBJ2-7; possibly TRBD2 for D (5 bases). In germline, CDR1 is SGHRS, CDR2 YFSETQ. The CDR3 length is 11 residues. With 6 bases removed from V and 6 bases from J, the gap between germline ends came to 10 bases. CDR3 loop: CASTFGVEQYF. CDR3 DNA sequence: TGCGCCAGCACCTTCGGGGTCGAGCAGTACTTC.

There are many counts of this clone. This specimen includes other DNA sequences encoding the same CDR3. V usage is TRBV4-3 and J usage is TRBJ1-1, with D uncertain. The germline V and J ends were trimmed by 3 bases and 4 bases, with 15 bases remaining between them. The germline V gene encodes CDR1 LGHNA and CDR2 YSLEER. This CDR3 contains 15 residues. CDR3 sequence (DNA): TGCGCCAGCAGCCAGGGTGGTGGGGTACCCACTGAAGCTTTCTTT. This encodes CASSQGGGVPTEAFF.